These 23 T cell receptor beta chains originate from one sample sequenced in a study of T cells in Graves' hyperthyroidism and ophthalmopathy. The CDR3 regions of TCR beta were amplified from RNA transcripts. During a first-round RT-PCR of the TCR CDR3, the HTBI primer set was used. TCRdb re-called the multiplex PCR reads with MiXCR, one entry per CDR3 protein. The sample carries 600,000 or so distinct CDR3 sequences, around 15% recorded once. Sequences were obtained from blood. The source of these receptors is a woman in her thirties with Graves' hyperthyroidism.

The chain links TRBV27 to TRBJ1-6, with D unresolved. V lost 9 bases and J 8 bases, leaving 17 bases between the germline ends. The germline V gene encodes CDR1 MNHEY and CDR2 SMNVEV (reference sequence). The CDR3 runs to 14 residues. CDR3 loop: CASRPGASYSPLHF. The CDR3, as DNA: TGTGCCAGTAGACCGGGAGCTAGCTATTCACCCCTCCACTTT.

The rearrangement links TRBV6-1 to TRBJ1-1; 8 bases fit TRBD1. The CDR3 length is 13 residues. Germline trimming cut 10 bases from V and 10 bases from J; bases unmatched to any gene: 14. Germline values: CDR1 MNHNS, CDR2 SASEGT. CDR3 loop: CATPGPGGEVAFF. DNA for the CDR3: TGTGCCACCCCCGGGCCAGGGGGCGAGGTAGCTTTCTTT.

V and J are TRBV4-1 and TRBJ2-3; D not resolved. V lost 0 bases to trimming and J lost 10 bases, with 11 bases between them. Germline V lookup: CDR1 MGHRA, CDR2 YSYEKL. The CDR3 totals 13 residues. The CDR3 here is CASSQDFSRPQYF. The CDR3 nucleotides read TGCGCCAGCAGCCAAGATTTTAGTCGTCCGCAGTATTTT.

The chain uses TRBV5-1 and TRBJ2-1; D might be TRBD2 (6 bases). The CDR3 sequence is 14 residues long. The V and J ends lost 2 bases and 3 bases respectively, with 9 bases between them. Germline loops: CDR1 SGHRS, CDR2 YFSETQ. The CDR3 DNA sequence: TGCGCCAGCAGCTTTAGGGACTTCTACAATGAGCAGTTCTTC. It is translated as CASSFRDFYNEQFF.

Ten or more counts support this clonotype. V usage is TRBV7-9 and J usage is TRBJ2-2; 11 bases fit TRBD2. CDR3 length: 17 amino acids. Germline-derived CDR1 and CDR2 are SEHNR and FQNEAQ (reference sequence). V lost 4 bases and J lost 7; bases outside the gene matches: 11. CDR3 region: CASSSLLAGDFVGELFF. The CDR3 bases are TGTGCCAGCAGCTCCTTACTAGCGGGAGATTTTGTCGGGGAGCTGTTTTTT.

This clonotype was picked up many times. The chain links TRBV28 to TRBJ2-7; 8 bases match TRBD2. J gave up 5 bases and V 2 bases, and 2 bases lay outside the gene matches. From germline, CDR1 is MDHEN and CDR2 SYDVKM. The CDR3 covers 13 residues. CDR3 bases: TGTGCCAGCAGTTTAAGCGGGAGAAACGAGCAGTACTTC. Translating it yields CASSLSGRNEQYF.

This clonotype showed up just a few times. This chain connects TRBV6-1 to TRBJ2-3; D is uncertain. Trimming cost V 1 base and J 2 bases, with 13 bases left between them. This CDR3 is built from 16 residues. Germline V lookup: CDR1 MNHNS, CDR2 SASEGT. The CDR3 nucleotides are TGTGCCAGCAGTGAAGGGACGGGCTCCCTCACAGATACGCAGTATTTT. Translating it yields CASSEGTGSLTDTQYF.

The chain uses TRBV5-1 and TRBJ2-3; TRBD2 agrees at 8 bases. CDR1 is SGHRS and CDR2 is YFSETQ in the germline V gene. V gave up 3 bases and J gave up 7 bases; unmatched junction bases: 10. The CDR3 totals 15 residues. The CDR3 region is CASSYSGASRYTQYF. The CDR3 region has the DNA TGCGCCAGCAGCTATAGCGGGGCTTCCCGATATACGCAGTATTTT.

The V gene is TRBV28, the J gene TRBJ2-5; TRBD2 aligns across 10 bases. This CDR3 has 16 amino acids. Germline V CDR1 and CDR2: MDHEN, SYDVKM. The trim removed 6 bases at V and 1 base at J, leaving 8 bases unmatched. The CDR3 protein is CASSVSSGGFQETQYF. The CDR3 DNA follows: TGTGCCAGCAGCGTATCTAGCGGGGGATTCCAAGAGACCCAGTACTTC.

This clonotype was detected many times. The rearrangement joins TRBV2 to TRBJ1-1; no clear D. Germline CDR1 reads SNHLY; CDR2 reads FYNNEI. With 6 bases removed from V and 3 bases from J, the gap between germline ends came to 20 bases. The CDR3 contains 16 residues. The CDR3 reads CASSKGEAEWYTEAFF. In DNA, the CDR3 is TGTGCCAGCAGCAAAGGAGAAGCCGAATGGTACACTGAAGCTTTCTTT.

This clonotype was recorded many times. V and J are TRBV18 and TRBJ2-5; D not resolved. V gave up 8 bases and J gave up 2 bases, with 12 bases separating them. CDR1 KGHSH and CDR2 LQKENI come from the germline V gene. The CDR3 loop spans 13 amino acids. The CDR3 DNA is TGTGCCAGCAGCCCTGGATCACAAGAGACCCAGTACTTC. Translation gives CASSPGSQETQYF. The full variable domain, its missing parts supplied by reference TRBV18 and TRBJ2-5, is NAGVMQNPRHLVRRRGQEARLRCSPMKGHSHVYWYRQLPEEGLKFMVYLQKENIIDESGMPKERFSAEFPKEGPSILRIQQVVRGDSAAYFCASSPGSQETQYFGPGTRLLVL.

This clonotype appeared many times. This chain joins TRBV20-1 and TRBJ2-5, with D perhaps matching TRBD2 (6 bases). Germline assignment: CDR1 DFQATT and CDR2 SNEGSKA (reference sequence). V was cut by 2 bases and J by 5 bases, with 27 bases left in between. The CDR3 totals 18 residues. The CDR3 region is CSARPTSTSLVRSETQYF. CDR3 in DNA: TGCAGTGCTAGACCCACTAGCACATCACTGGTGAGGTCGGAGACCCAGTACTTC.

The sample holds many counts of this clonotype. This sequence joins TRBV6-1 and TRBJ2-4, with D possibly being TRBD1 or TRBD2 (6 bases each). The V gene's germline CDR1 is MNHNS and CDR2 SASEGT. V was trimmed by 6 bases and J by 1 base, leaving 13 bases between them. The CDR3 totals 15 residues. The chain's CDR3 is CASREGGSAKNIQYF. Here the CDR3 DNA reads TGTGCCAGCAGAGAGGGGGGCTCGGCCAAAAACATTCAGTACTTC.

V usage is TRBV20-1 and J usage is TRBJ2-1; D not certain. V dropped 5 bases and J dropped 3 bases, with 17 bases sitting between them. This CDR3 has 15 residues. From germline, CDR1 is DFQATT and CDR2 SNEGSKA (reference sequence). The CDR3 loop is CSAEEFPEGYNEQFF. The CDR3 DNA reads TGCAGTGCTGAGGAGTTCCCCGAAGGCTACAATGAGCAGTTCTTC.

As to this clonotype: This may be a read error, as it is one base from a much larger clone. V gene TRBV28 combines with J gene TRBJ2-5; D may be TRBD1 or TRBD2 (5 bases each). The V end lost 8 bases, the J end lost 9 bases, and 16 bases lay between the germline ends. In germline, CDR1 is MDHEN, CDR2 SYDVKM. The CDR3 runs to 12 residues. CDR3 nucleotides: TGTGCCAGCCAGGGATTTCAGGAGGCCCAGTACTTC. Translated: CASQGFQEAQYF.

This clonotype has a count of ten or more. The rearrangement joins TRBV3-1 to TRBJ2-7; 7 bases are shared with TRBD1. Trimming cost V 2 bases and J 0 bases; bases outside gene matches: 4. The germline CDR1 and CDR2 sequences are LGHDT and YNNKEL (reference sequence). The length of the CDR3 is 15 residues. The CDR3 DNA reads as TGTGCCAGCAGCCAACGGGGACAGTACTCCTACGAGCAGTACTTC. It codes for CASSQRGQYSYEQYF.

In its sample, this clonotype was seen a few times. This sequence joins TRBV5-1 and TRBJ2-6; D is uncertain. Germline CDR1 SGHRS, CDR2 YFSETQ. The CDR3 extends over 16 amino acids. V was trimmed by 4 bases and J by 0 bases, leaving 11 bases between them. This CDR3 is CASSLIPGSGANVLTF. The CDR3 DNA sequence: TGCGCCAGCAGCCTGATACCGGGCTCTGGGGCCAACGTCCTGACTTTC. Full variable domain (missing parts from reference TRBV5-1 and TRBJ2-6): KAGVTQTPRYLIKTRGQQVTLSCSPISGHRSVSWYQQTPGQGLQFLFEYFSETQRNKGNFPGRFSGRQFSNSRSEMNVSTLELGDSALYLCASSLIPGSGANVLTFGAGSRLTVL.

This rearrangement joins TRBV6-4 to TRBJ2-7; 7 bases align to TRBD2. J gave up 6 bases and V 11 bases, and 25 bases lay outside the gene matches. This CDR3 contains 17 residues. CDR1 MRHNA and CDR2 SNTAGT come from the germline V gene. CDR3 loop: CAGNPSKLIGGGSEQYF. The DNA for the CDR3 is TGTGCCGGCAACCCTTCGAAGCTGATCGGGGGAGGGTCCGAGCAGTACTTC.

This clonotype was detected many times. The V and J genes are TRBV28 and TRBJ1-2; D may be TRBD1 (5 bases). V was clipped by 3 bases and J by 6 bases, with 14 bases between them. This CDR3 is built from 14 residues. Germline CDR1 reads MDHEN; CDR2 reads SYDVKM. The CDR3 DNA reads as TGTGCCAGCAGTTTTGTTAGGGGACCCGATGGCTACACCTTC. This translates into CASSFVRGPDGYTF.

The table lists this clonotype with many counts. The V call is TRBV3-1, the J call TRBJ2-5; the D gene is possibly TRBD2 (6 bases). Germline V gives CDR1 LGHDT, CDR2 YNNKEL (reference sequence). The CDR3 runs 15 residues. The V end was cut by 0 bases, the J end by 4 bases, with 12 bases between. The CDR3 loop reads CASSQETWRGETQYF. CDR3 nucleotide sequence: TGTGCCAGCAGCCAAGAAACGTGGCGGGGAGAGACCCAGTACTTC.

Many counts were recorded for this clonotype. The chain couples TRBV30 to TRBJ1-2; 11 bases agree with TRBD1. CDR1 GTSNPN and CDR2 SVGIG come from the germline V gene (reference sequence). Trimming cost V 0 bases and J 1 base; bases outside gene matches: 1. The CDR3 covers 15 residues. The CDR3 region has the DNA TGTGCCTGGAGTGTAGGGACAGGGGGTAACTATGGCTACACCTTC. Protein product: CAWSVGTGGNYGYTF.

V gene TRBV30 combines with J gene TRBJ2-7; TRBD2 matches 11 bases. Germline-derived CDR1 and CDR2 are GTSNPN and SVGIG (reference sequence). The CDR3 covers 17 residues. Germline trimming cut 2 bases from V and 2 bases from J; bases unmatched to any gene: 11. CDR3: CAWSRGLAGGTAYEQYF. Written as DNA, the CDR3 is TGTGCCTGGAGTCGGGGGCTAGCGGGAGGAACCGCCTACGAGCAGTACTTC.

This clonotype came up a few times. One junction end disagrees with the germline gene, perhaps due to a read error. The gene calls are TRBV9 and TRBJ2-5; perhaps TRBD2 as D (6 bases). The CDR3 totals 15 residues. The germline CDR1 and CDR2 sequences are SGDLS and YYNGEE. The CDR3, as DNA: TGTGCCAGCAGCCCACAGGCGGGGAATTTGGAGACCCGGTACTTC. It is translated as CASSPQAGNLETRYF.